These 15 T cell receptor beta chains were all obtained from the same sample, sequenced in a study of T cell clusters in autoimmune cytopenias. Approximately 36,000 genome equivalents of blood DNA were amplified for TRB. TRB rearrangements were amplified by touch-down multiplex PCR with mixed TRB-A/B primers. TCRdb reprocessed the multiplex PCR reads and stores each CDR3 protein as one record, lacking DNA. The listing records about 11,000 distinct CDR3 sequences. A further study also used this sample, focusing on T cell repertoires in aging, cancer and after chemotherapy.

Specimen: peripheral blood. These receptors were collected from a human donor in good health.

The chain has TRBV6-5 and TRBJ2-2; checking the TCRdb D call of TRBD1 is not possible without DNA. CDR1 and CDR2 (germline): MNHEY, SVGAGI. CDR3 length: 15 amino acids. CDR3 protein: CASPTGRGRTGELFF.

The V call is TRBV19, the J call TRBJ1-6. The CDR3 has 14 residues. CDR1 is LNHDA, CDR2 SQIVND, per germline (reference sequence). This CDR3 is CASNANSYNSPLHF.

This sequence joins TRBV30 and TRBJ1-4; TCRdb proposes TRBD1, but this gene call is untestable without DNA. CDR3 length equals 14 residues. The germline V gene encodes CDR1 GTSNPN and CDR2 SVGIG (reference sequence). The CDR3 region is CAWGTGTGPEKLFF.

The chain couples TRBV7-9 to TRBJ1-1; TCRdb's assignment of TRBD1 cannot be checked, as there is no DNA. The CDR3 length is 13 residues. Germline V CDR1 and CDR2: SEHNR, FQNEAQ (reference sequence). This CDR3 is CASTPGSRLEAFF.

Its frequency marks this clonotype as large. The rearrangement links TRBV19 to TRBJ2-5; TCRdb names TRBD1, which stays unverified in the absence of DNA. This CDR3 spans 12 amino acids. Germline V gene data show CDR1 as LNHDA and CDR2 as SQIVND (reference sequence). The chain's CDR3 is CASRQAGETQYF.

This chain joins TRBV5-6 and TRBJ1-4; there is no DNA to check the TCRdb D call of TRBD1. CDR1 SGHDT and CDR2 YYEEEE come from the germline V gene. The CDR3 is 14 residues long. CDR3 loop: CASSLVRGTEKLFF.

Frequency places this clonotype as medium-sized. The V and J genes are TRBV29-1 and TRBJ1-3; absent DNA, TCRdb's TRBD1 call cannot be checked. Germline assignment: CDR1 SQVTM and CDR2 ANQGSEA. The CDR3 totals 16 residues. CDR3 sequence reads: CSVEGGRDRGVNTIYF.

V is TRBV6-1 and J is TRBJ2-6; TCRdb proposes TRBD1, but this gene call is untestable without DNA. The CDR3 extends over 17 amino acids. The germline V gene encodes CDR1 MNHNS and CDR2 SASEGT. The CDR3 protein is CASSAGTFSSGANVLTF.

The CDR3 spells CASSTRTGSGGEQYF. The chain has TRBV7-2 and TRBJ2-7; TCRdb's D call, TRBD1, is unchecked because there is no DNA. CDR1 and CDR2 from the germline V gene are SGHTA and FQGNSA. The CDR3 spans 15 residues.

V usage is TRBV5-1 and J usage is TRBJ2-3; TCRdb picks TRBD1, but there is no DNA to check that call. This CDR3 is 15 amino acids long. Looked up from germline, CDR1 is SGHRS and CDR2 is YFSETQ. CDR3 region: CASSRWGGPTDTQYF.

This chain uses TRBV30 with TRBJ1-2; no DNA is available, so the TRBD1 call from TCRdb remains unchecked. This CDR3 has 13 amino acids. In germline, CDR1 is GTSNPN, CDR2 SVGIG (reference sequence). Here the CDR3 reads CAWTKGQYYGYTF.

The chain uses TRBV5-6 and TRBJ2-1; lacking DNA, the TRBD2 call made by TCRdb goes unchecked. The CDR3 is 15 residues long. The V gene's germline CDR1 is SGHDT and CDR2 YYEEEE. The CDR3 is CARSPFPTSGGEQFF.

The rearrangement joins TRBV6-2 or TRBV6-3 to TRBJ1-1. The germline V gene has CDR1 MNHEY and CDR2 SVGEGT. The CDR3 is 13 residues long. CDR3 region: CASSYTLAAEAFF.

V is TRBV18 and J is TRBJ2-3; TCRdb's D call, TRBD1, is unchecked because there is no DNA. The CDR3 spans 14 residues. Germline V lookup: CDR1 KGHSH, CDR2 LQKENI. The CDR3 is CASSLLDITDTQYF. Complete variable domain (other parts from reference TRBV18 and TRBJ2-3): NAGVMQNPRHLVRRRGQEARLRCSPMKGHSHVYWYRQLPEEGLKFMVYLQKENIIDESGMPKERFSAEFPKEGPSILRIQQVVRGDSAAYFCASSLLDITDTQYFGPGTRLTVL.

This CDR3 reads CASSETGYSYNEQFF. The chain uses TRBV5-4 and TRBJ2-1. Germline values: CDR1 SGHNT, CDR2 YYREEE (reference sequence). The CDR3 runs to 15 residues. The complete variable domain, with remaining parts taken from reference TRBV5-4 and TRBJ2-1, reads ETGVTQSPTHLIKTRGQQVTLRCSSQSGHNTVSWYQQALGQGPQFIFQYYREEENGRGNFPPRFSGLQFPNYSSELNVNALELDDSALYLCASSETGYSYNEQFFGPGTRLTVL.